The present entry profiles one T cell receptor (beta chain) with its context. Germline V gene lookup returns CDR1 SGHRS and CDR2 YFSETQ. V gave up 5 bases and J gave up 4 bases; unmatched junction bases: 7. This CDR3 comprises 14 residues. This record comes from a study of shared clonotypes between healthy human individuals. Study details: There were three CD4 naive, three CD4 memory, two CD8 naive and one CD8 memory plates per donor.

Generated by immunoSEQ multiplex PCR, the TCRdb table keeps only in-frame clones and is missing some. In the table there are about 980,000 clones, over 60% of which are singletons. The gene calls are TRBV5-1 and TRBJ2-5; the match to TRBD1 covers 8 bases. The receptor was derived from a man aged 18 to 30 in good health. Input material: memory CD4+ T cells sorted from blood. Subset described: CD45RA-negative fraction. The CDR3 DNA reads as TGCGCCAGCAGACTACAGGGGGGTGGAGAGACCCAGTACTTC. It codes for CASRLQGGGETQYF.